What follows are 20 T cell receptor beta chains derived from one specimen sequenced in a study of cytomegalovirus exposure and HLA in healthy donors. The primer mix had 60 Vbeta and 13 Jbeta primers. Assay used: immunoSEQ multiplex PCR; TCRdb lists only in-frame clones, some missing. The sample lists about 180,000 clones; roughly 83% were seen once. The material sequenced was PBMCs. These receptors were obtained from a boy younger than 10 in good health and CMV-seronegative.

This chain joins TRBV19 and TRBJ1-1, with 12 bases matching TRBD1. The germline CDR1 and CDR2 sequences are LNHDA and SQIVND (reference sequence). The CDR3 is 17 residues long. The junction had 10 bases not matched to a gene; V was cut back by 5 bases and J by 3 bases. The CDR3 loop is CASSLWDRGRGDTEAFF. The CDR3 nucleotides read TGTGCCAGTAGTCTATGGGACAGGGGGCGCGGGGACACTGAAGCTTTCTTT.

The chain is built from TRBV19 and TRBJ2-1; D might be TRBD2 (6 bases). This CDR3 is built from 11 residues. CDR1 is LNHDA, CDR2 SQIVND, per germline (reference sequence). The ends were cut back, 3 bases at V and 9 bases at J, with 6 bases in the middle. Here the CDR3 DNA reads TGTGCCAGTAGTATGCGGGGTGAGCAGTTCTTC. Residues: CASSMRGEQFF.

This rearrangement joins TRBV6-6 to TRBJ1-1, with TRBD1 as a possible D gene (6 bases). V lost 5 bases to trimming and J lost 1 base, with 8 bases between them. The CDR3 loop spans 13 amino acids. CDR1 is MNHNY, CDR2 SVGAGI, per germline (reference sequence). The CDR3 DNA reads TGTGCCAGCAGTCGGGACACGAACACTGAAGCTTTCTTT. This translates into CASSRDTNTEAFF.

The chain combines TRBV6-6 with TRBJ1-1; 7 nucleotides match TRBD1. Losses at the gene ends were 5 bases for V and 5 bases for J; bases not matched to a gene: 5. CDR3 length: 13 residues. The germline V gene encodes CDR1 MNHNY and CDR2 SVGAGI (reference sequence). The CDR3 region has the DNA TGTGCCAGCAGTCACCTACAGGGGACTGAAGCTTTCTTT. Encoded protein: CASSHLQGTEAFF.

CDR3 residues: CASSLAGTHKFF. The CDR3 DNA follows: TGTGCCAGCAGCTTAGCAGGGACTCATAAGTTCTTC. This rearrangement joins TRBV7-8 to TRBJ2-1, with a tentative D call TRBD2 (6 bases). This CDR3 region has 12 residues. V was cut by 0 bases and J by 14 bases, with 11 bases left in between. Germline-derived CDR1 and CDR2 are SGHVS and FQNEAQ.

V and J are TRBV6-5 and TRBJ2-1; D perhaps matches TRBD2 (6 bases). With 2 bases removed from V and 9 bases from J, the gap between germline ends came to 11 bases. Per the germline V gene, CDR1 is MNHEY and CDR2 is SVGAGI. The CDR3 covers 13 residues. CDR3 nucleotide sequence: TGTGCCAGCAGTTACACCCGGGGGAGTGAGCAGTTCTTC. Its protein product is CASSYTRGSEQFF.

The chain has TRBV5-1 and TRBJ2-5; TRBD2 agrees at 8 bases. The CDR3 has 16 amino acids. The V gene end was trimmed by 0 bases and the J gene end by 4 bases; junction bases not matched to a gene: 8. CDR1 is SGHRS, CDR2 YFSETQ, per germline. In DNA form, the CDR3 reads TGCGCCAGCAGCTTGGTGGCTAGCGGGTTTGGAGAGACCCAGTACTTC. It specifies CASSLVASGFGETQYF.

The chain links TRBV11-2 to TRBJ1-6; D is ambiguous. There are 16 residues in the CDR3. Trimming took off 1 base at V and 7 bases at J, with 14 bases between the two ends. The germline CDR1 and CDR2 sequences are SGHAT and FQNNGV. This CDR3 reads CASSLGHFGRNSPLHF. Written as DNA, the CDR3 is TGTGCCAGCAGCTTAGGGCACTTTGGGCGCAATTCACCCCTCCACTTT.

The chain carries TRBV7-3 and TRBJ2-7; D remains unclear. Between the trimmed V and J ends, which lost 6 bases and 4 bases, there was a span of 7 bases. Per germline, CDR1 SGHTA and CDR2 FQGTGA. This CDR3 has 11 amino acids. The CDR3: CASSSTYEQYF. The CDR3 nucleotides read TGTGCCAGCAGTTCTACTTACGAGCAGTACTTC.

CDR3 bases: TGTGCCAGCAGCTTGGGCGGGGACGGGCGAGATGAAAAACTGTTTTTT. Protein sequence: CASSLGGDGRDEKLFF. V usage is TRBV5-6 and J usage is TRBJ1-4; possibly TRBD1 for D (5 bases). V lost 0 bases to trimming and J lost 6 bases, with 15 bases between them. Germline CDR1 SGHDT, CDR2 YYEEEE. The CDR3 length is 16 residues.

The gene calls are TRBV6-5 and TRBJ1-5, with D possibly being TRBD1 (6 bases). Germline-derived CDR1 and CDR2 are MNHEY and SVGAGI. This CDR3 spans 16 amino acids. V was cut by 0 bases and J by 9 bases, with 18 bases left in between. CDR3 in DNA: TGTGCCAGCAGTTACTCTCGTGCAGGGGCCGCAGGGCCCCAGCATTTT. It encodes CASSYSRAGAAGPQHF.

This clone was detected a few times. The rearrangement links TRBV11-3 to TRBJ2-7; D tentatively reads TRBD1 or TRBD2 (6 bases each). V dropped 5 bases and J dropped 3 bases, with 23 bases sitting between them. In germline, CDR1 is SGHNT, CDR2 YENEEA. This CDR3 has 17 amino acids. CDR3 DNA: TGTGCCAGCAGCCTAGGGGGGCTCACAGTGACCAACTACGAGCAGTACTTC. Protein product: CASSLGGLTVTNYEQYF.

The chain is built from TRBV5-8 and TRBJ2-2; D perhaps matches TRBD2 (5 bases). The length of the CDR3 is 13 residues. The V and J ends lost 3 bases and 7 bases respectively, with 10 bases between them. Germline V lookup: CDR1 SGHTS, CDR2 YDEGEE. The CDR3 sequence is CASSWRLRGELFF. CDR3 DNA: TGTGCCAGCAGCTGGAGGCTGCGCGGGGAGCTGTTTTTT. Using reference TRBV5-8 and TRBJ2-2 for the parts outside the CDR3, the full variable domain is EAGVTQSPTHLIKTRGQQATLRCSPISGHTSVYWYQQALGLGLQFLLWYDEGEERNRGNFPPRFSGRQFPNYSSELNVNALELEDSALYLCASSWRLRGELFFGEGSRLTVL.

The V and J genes are TRBV4-2 and TRBJ2-1; the match to TRBD2 covers 10 bases. The junction had 4 bases not matched to a gene; V was cut back by 4 bases and J by 16 bases. The CDR3 has 11 amino acids. CDR1 and CDR2 (germline): LGHNA, YNFKEQ. CDR3 sequence reads: CASSLGTSVFF. DNA for the CDR3: TGTGCCAGCAGCCTTGGGACTAGCGTATTCTTC.

V and J are TRBV5-6 and TRBJ2-6; 7 nucleotides line up with TRBD2. The CDR3 totals 17 residues. V trimming: 6 bases; J trimming: 0 bases; junction bases outside the gene matches: 9. The germline V gene encodes CDR1 SGHDT and CDR2 YYEEEE. CDR3 region: CASTPPGGSSGANVLTF. The DNA of the CDR3 is TGTGCCAGCACCCCGCCCGGGGGGAGCTCTGGGGCCAACGTCCTGACTTTC.

This CDR3 reads CASSQGVTSDEDTQYF. The CDR3 DNA follows: TGCGCCAGCAGCCAAGGGGTGACTAGCGACGAAGATACGCAGTATTTT. The rearrangement links TRBV4-3 to TRBJ2-3; 8 bases agree with TRBD2. The V and J ends lost 1 base and 5 bases, in that order; junction bases with no gene match: 8. CDR3 length equals 16 residues. Germline V lookup: CDR1 LGHNA, CDR2 YSLEER.

The V and J genes are TRBV4-1 and TRBJ2-3, with TRBD2 matching 12 bases. Trimming at V came to 4 bases and at J to 4 bases, leaving 0 bases not matched to a gene. The CDR3 contains 14 residues. The V gene's germline CDR1 is MGHRA and CDR2 YSYEKL. CDR3 DNA: TGCGCCAGCAGCCGACTAGCGGGAGCAGATACGCAGTATTTT. It translates to CASSRLAGADTQYF.

The chain employs TRBV11-1 and TRBJ2-1; TRBD2 agrees at 13 bases. The CDR3 spans 17 residues. Germline trimming cut 5 bases from V and 2 bases from J; bases unmatched to any gene: 6. Looked up from germline, CDR1 is SGHAT and CDR2 is FQDESV (reference sequence). The CDR3 DNA reads TGTGCCAGCAGCGGGACTAGCGGGGTCGGGGCCTACAATGAGCAGTTCTTC. Amino acid sequence: CASSGTSGVGAYNEQFF. The variable domain in full, completed from reference TRBV11-1 and TRBJ2-1, reads EAEVAQSPRYKITEKSQAVAFWCDPISGHATLYWYRQILGQGPELLVQFQDESVVDDSQLPKDRFSAERLKGVDSTLKIQPAELGDSAMYLCASSGTSGVGAYNEQFFGPGTRLTVL.

The chain couples TRBV12-5 to TRBJ2-7; D gene ambiguous. The CDR3 runs to 12 residues. CDR1 and CDR2 (germline): LGHNT, FRNRAP. The V gene lost 2 bases and the J gene lost 4 bases, with 6 bases spanning the gap. The DNA for the CDR3 is TGTGCTAGTGGTTTGCCCCCATACGAGCAGTACTTC. Protein product: CASGLPPYEQYF. The variable domain in full, completed from reference TRBV12-5 and TRBJ2-7, reads DARVTQTPRHKVTEMGQEVTMRCQPILGHNTVFWYRQTMMQGLELLAYFRNRAPLDDSGMPKDRFSAEMPDATLATLKIQPSEPRDSAVYFCASGLPPYEQYFGPGTRLTVT.

This chain connects TRBV10-3 to TRBJ2-1, with D perhaps matching TRBD1 (6 bases). CDR1 is ENHRY and CDR2 is SYGVKD in the germline V gene. The germline V and J ends were trimmed by 0 bases and 5 bases, with 14 bases remaining between them. The CDR3 runs 16 residues. The CDR3 spells CAISESVTGINNEQFF. The CDR3 DNA reads TGTGCCATCAGTGAGTCAGTTACAGGGATTAACAATGAGCAGTTCTTC.